A single TCR beta chain is shown here with its context. CDR1 and CDR2 (germline): LNHDA, SQIVND (reference sequence). The CDR3 loop spans 12 amino acids. Trimming shortened V by 2 bases and J by 5 bases, and 4 bases separated the two germline ends. The record originates from a study of TIL therapy for anti-PD-1-resistant metastatic lung cancer. Study information: Median tumor PD-L1 proportion score was about 6%. Half of patients were current or former smokers. Median tumor mutation burden was roughly 1.4 mutations per megabase.

Time point: pre-treatment sample, taken before nivolumab and TIL therapy. The libraries were made with immunoSEQ v3. Using immunoSEQ multiplex PCR, the repertoire was profiled, and TCRdb retains in-frame clones only, with some absent. The sample has 55,000 to 65,000 clones; under 75% are singletons. The sequence came from a person between 25 and 80 years old with non-small cell lung cancer. The chain combines TRBV19 with TRBJ1-5; no definite D call. The starting material was blood, obtained at baseline. The CDR3 DNA reads TGTGCCAGTAGTATACGGGATCAGCCCCAGCATTTT. This codes for CASSIRDQPQHF.